This T cell receptor (beta chain) derives from a study of blood T cell repertoires in COVID-19. About the research overall: From T cells, B-cell-depleted T cells, or PBMCs came the material, which was cDNA or gDNA.

Germline lookup yields CDR1 SGHRS and CDR2 YFSETQ. V gave up 0 bases and J gave up 3 bases, with 6 bases separating them. The CDR3 has 13 residues. In the study's own analysis: By means of reference gene primer amplification, nucleated cell counts were estimated. Sequencing used immunoSEQ multiplex PCR; TCRdb keeps in-frame clones, though not all of them. That table furnishes V, J and clone size, whereas the DNA furnished D and trimming. The sample carries fewer than 450,000 clones, around 88% recorded once. As regards this clone: A much larger clone differs by one base, so this may be a read error.

The gene calls are TRBV5-1 and TRBJ1-1, with a possible D match to TRBD1 (5 bases). The sequence derives from a woman in her forties or fifties with COVID-19, enrolled during active disease. Sequencing was carried out using peripheral blood. CDR3 protein: CASSLGRDTEAFF. The DNA of the CDR3 is TGCGCCAGCAGCTTGGGCAGGGACACTGAAGCTTTCTTT.